A single sample gave rise to the 24 T cell receptor beta chains below, sequenced in a study of blood T cells in healthy people across ages. PCR was performed a second time for about 7 to 12 cycles using a sample-barcoded 5' primer and a J-beta primer mix. TCRdb re-called the 5' RACE reads with MiXCR, one entry per CDR3 protein. The sample gives more than 650,000 distinct CDR3 sequences, about 20% of which show up once; approximately 20% is in the top ten. Specimen: blood. The receptors come from a man between 65 and 85 years old in good health.

The rearrangement joins TRBV20-1 to TRBJ2-1, with 9 positions matching TRBD2. This CDR3 is 16 amino acids long. V gave up 5 bases and J gave up 0 bases; unmatched junction bases: 8. Germline V lookup: CDR1 DFQATT, CDR2 SNEGSKA (reference sequence). The CDR3, as DNA: TGCAGTGCTGTAGCGGGAGCCCTAGCCTCCTACAATGAGCAGTTCTTC. It is translated as CSAVAGALASYNEQFF.

The chain uses TRBV10-3 and TRBJ2-5; 14 bases align to TRBD2. The J call is uncertain, as TRBJ2-7 better fits the DNA end. Germline CDR1 and CDR2: ENHRY and SYGVKD. This CDR3 spans 14 amino acids. The CDR3, as DNA: TGTGCCATCAATAAGGGACTAGCGGGAGTCGAGCAGTACGTC. Its protein product is CAINKGLAGVEQYV.

This clonotype was detected a few times. The junction departs from germline at one end; a sequencing error may be responsible. The chain carries TRBV24-1 and TRBJ2-1; 9 bases fit TRBD2. This CDR3 contains 17 residues. The V gene's germline CDR1 is KGHDR and CDR2 SFDVKD. CDR3: CATSDFRAGGLNNEQLF. The CDR3 bases are TGTGCCACCAGTGATTTCAGGGCGGGAGGGTTAAACAATGAGCAGCTCTTC.

The chain recombines TRBV20-1 with TRBJ2-7; D call uncertain. Germline V gene lookup returns CDR1 DFQATT and CDR2 SNEGSKA (reference sequence). This CDR3 is 14 amino acids long. Trimming stripped 5 bases from V and 2 bases from J, with 16 bases between. CDR3 region: CSAFWSTRTYEQYF. CDR3 DNA sequence: TGCAGTGCTTTTTGGTCTACCCGTACCTACGAGCAGTACTTC.

In this sample, this clonotype turned up many times. This chain uses TRBV18 with TRBJ2-2; no firm D call. Germline loops: CDR1 KGHSH, CDR2 LQKENI. Trimming pared 1 base from V and 0 bases from J, leaving 6 bases between. The CDR3 has 15 amino acids. The CDR3 DNA sequence: TGTGCCAGCTCACCACAGGGCACGAACACCGGGGAGCTGTTTTTT. This translates into CASSPQGTNTGELFF.

This clonotype was observed a handful of times. This chain connects TRBV3-1 to TRBJ1-4; the D is unclear. The CDR3 has 16 amino acids. Deletions cut 1 base from V and 5 bases from J, with 14 bases between. The germline gives CDR1 LGHDT, CDR2 YNNKEL (reference sequence). CDR3 in DNA: TGTGCCAGCAGCCAAGTAATTCGTCGACGGAATGAAAAACTGTTTTTT. Its protein is CASSQVIRRRNEKLFF.

V and J are TRBV6-6 and TRBJ2-3, with 9 bases that match TRBD2. V trimming: 5 bases; J trimming: 8 bases; junction bases outside the gene matches: 11. Germline CDR1 is MNHNY and CDR2 is SVGAGI (reference sequence). The CDR3 is made up of 15 amino acids. As DNA, the CDR3 is TGTGCCAGCAGTACCGGGACTAGCTGGGTAGCTACGCAGTATTTT. Encoded protein: CASSTGTSWVATQYF.

This clonotype was recorded a few times. The chain has TRBV11-2 and TRBJ2-1; 13 bases line up with TRBD2. CDR3 size: 19 residues. Germline V CDR1 and CDR2: SGHAT, FQNNGV. V was pared by 1 base and J by 1 base, with 7 bases of the junction left unmatched. This CDR3 reads CASSLGLAGGPRSYNEQFF. As DNA, the CDR3 is TGTGCCAGCAGCTTAGGACTAGCGGGGGGCCCCCGTTCCTACAATGAGCAGTTCTTC.

This clonotype was observed a handful of times. The V gene is TRBV5-1, the J gene TRBJ2-1; the match to TRBD2 covers 10 bases. V was pared by 6 bases and J by 4 bases, with 13 bases of the junction left unmatched. Looked up from germline, CDR1 is SGHRS and CDR2 is YFSETQ. The CDR3 covers 17 residues. Written as DNA, the CDR3 is TGCGCCAGCAATCAGATGGCTGCTAGCGGGGGATACAATGAGCAGTTCTTC. It specifies CASNQMAASGGYNEQFF.

This clonotype was found a few times. The chain is built from TRBV3-1 and TRBJ2-1; 7 bases map to TRBD2. Germline V gene sequence: CDR1 LGHDT, CDR2 YNNKEL (reference sequence). V dropped 1 base and J dropped 2; count of bases not matched to a gene: 5. The CDR3 runs 16 residues. CDR3 in amino acids: CASSQVNGGTYNEQFF. The CDR3 region has the DNA TGTGCCAGCAGCCAAGTTAACGGGGGGACCTACAATGAGCAGTTCTTC.

V usage is TRBV6-1 and J usage is TRBJ2-5; a possible D gene is TRBD2 (6 bases). The J call may be in error: the DNA end matches TRBJ2-7 better. This CDR3 has 14 amino acids. Germline V gene sequence: CDR1 MNHNS, CDR2 SASEGT. DNA for the CDR3: TGTGCCAGCAGTTTTCAAGCGGGCAGCTACGAGCAGTACGTC. Protein product: CASSFQAGSYEQYV.

This clonotype showed up just a few times. This rearrangement joins TRBV13 to TRBJ2-7, with D possibly called TRBD1 or TRBD2 (6 bases each). This CDR3 comprises 14 residues. CDR1 and CDR2 from the germline V gene are PRHDT and FYEKMQ (reference sequence). The ends were cut back, 5 bases at V and 2 bases at J, with 13 bases in the middle. The CDR3 bases are TGTGCCAGCAGCCCCATAGGGGGGCCCTACGAGCAGTACTTC. Translating gives CASSPIGGPYEQYF.

This clonotype was seen more than once but under ten times. This sequence joins TRBV18 and TRBJ1-3, with 8 bases that match TRBD1. The ends lost 3 bases at V and 2 bases at J; junction bases unmatched: 6. Germline V gene data show CDR1 as KGHSH and CDR2 as LQKENI. CDR3 length: 16 residues. CDR3 amino acids: CASSPGTGGTGNTIYF. In nucleotides, the CDR3 is TGTGCCAGCTCACCCGGGACAGGAGGAACTGGAAACACCATATATTTT.

The chain combines TRBV20-1 with TRBJ2-7; 10 nucleotides agree with TRBD2. The CDR3 runs 12 residues. Germline V CDR1 and CDR2: DFQATT, SNEGSKA (reference sequence). CDR3 in DNA: TGCAGGGTAGCGGGAGGCGTCTACGAGCAGTACTTC. It codes for CRVAGGVYEQYF.

This clonotype was detected only a few times. This chain uses TRBV7-2 with TRBJ2-5, with a possible D match to TRBD2 (5 bases). This CDR3 region has 15 residues. Trimming shortened V by 1 base and J by 1 base, and 10 bases separated the two germline ends. Germline V CDR1 and CDR2: SGHTA, FQGNSA. CDR3 residues: CASSLEPAVQETQYF. The CDR3 nucleotides are TGTGCCAGCAGCTTAGAACCAGCGGTCCAAGAGACCCAGTACTTC.

This clonotype was counted many times. The CDR3 bases are TGTGCCAGCAGGCAGGGGCTCCTCCCGAACACCGGGGAGCTGTTTTTT. This sequence encodes CASRQGLLPNTGELFF. The chain uses TRBV6-5 and TRBJ2-2, with D perhaps TRBD1 (6 bases). In germline, CDR1 is MNHEY, CDR2 SVGAGI. This CDR3 is built from 16 residues. The V and J ends lost 6 bases and 0 bases respectively, with 14 bases between them.

The V gene is TRBV29-1, the J gene TRBJ2-5; D is perhaps TRBD1 or TRBD2 (7 bases each). CDR1 and CDR2 from the germline V gene are SQVTM and ANQGSEA. V dropped 6 bases and J dropped 7 bases, with 15 bases sitting between them. The CDR3 is made up of 12 amino acids. The chain's CDR3 is CSVRTGEGTQYF. For the CDR3, the DNA is TGCAGCGTAAGAACAGGGGAGGGGACCCAGTACTTC. Drawing the rest from reference TRBV29-1 and TRBJ2-5, the complete variable domain is SAVISQKPSRDICQRGTSLTIQCQVDSQVTMMFWYRQQPGQSLTLIATANQGSEATYESGFVIDKFPISRPNLTFSTLTVSNMSPEDSSIYLCSVRTGEGTQYFGPGTRLLVL.

This clonotype appeared many times. The chain uses TRBV9 and TRBJ2-1; D may be TRBD2 (6 bases). CDR3 length: 16 amino acids. Germline V CDR1 and CDR2: SGDLS, YYNGEE. V shed 0 bases and J shed 2 bases, with 12 bases lying between them. The CDR3 bases are TGTGCCAGCAGCGTAGTTCCAGCGGGCACCTACAATGAGCAGTTCTTC. Translated: CASSVVPAGTYNEQFF.

J is TRBJ2-2 and V is TRBV28; TRBD1 matches at 9 bases. V lost 10 bases, J lost 3 bases, and 6 bases stayed unmatched. The CDR3 consists of 14 residues. Germline lookup yields CDR1 MDHEN and CDR2 SYDVKM. The CDR3 sequence: CAISRTGDTGELFF. The CDR3 nucleotides are TGTGCCATCTCAAGGACAGGGGACACCGGGGAGCTGTTTTTT.

The genes are TRBV20-1 and TRBJ1-6; D is perhaps TRBD1 (6 bases). CDR1 DFQATT and CDR2 SNEGSKA come from the germline V gene (reference sequence). V was shortened by 3 bases and J by 7 bases, with 19 bases between the two germline ends. This CDR3 is built from 16 residues. DNA for the CDR3: TGCAGTGCTAGTGTCGGGGGGGCGCCGCAGAATTCACCCCTCCACTTT. Residues: CSASVGGAPQNSPLHF.

The genes are TRBV7-9 and TRBJ1-3; TRBD1 matches 7 bases. Germline-derived CDR1 and CDR2 are SEHNR and FQNEAQ (reference sequence). The V segment lost 8 bases and the J segment 0 bases; nucleotides outside the gene matches: 10. The CDR3 has 16 amino acids. The CDR3 DNA sequence: TGTGCCAGCCGGCCGGGACAGTCCCTCTCTGGAAACACCATATATTTT. It yields the protein CASRPGQSLSGNTIYF.

There are a few counts of this clonotype. This chain joins TRBV5-1 and TRBJ2-3; D is perhaps TRBD2 (5 bases). The germline V and J ends were trimmed by 4 bases and 2 bases, with 11 bases remaining between them. CDR3 size: 14 residues. Germline CDR1 SGHRS, CDR2 YFSETQ. The CDR3 region has the DNA TGCGCCAGCAGCCTGGAGCGGTACACAGATACGCAGTATTTT. It translates to CASSLERYTDTQYF.

V usage is TRBV12-3 or TRBV12-4 and J usage is TRBJ2-2; TRBD1 might be the D (5 bases). This CDR3 is 14 amino acids long. Deletions cut 4 bases from V and 5 bases from J, with 11 bases between. The CDR3 region has the DNA TGTGCCAGCAGTTCAGGGCCGGATACCGGGGAGCTGTTTTTT. Translated: CASSSGPDTGELFF.

This clonotype was seen only a few times. The rearrangement links TRBV20-1 to TRBJ2-7; 7 positions match TRBD2. Trimming cost V 0 bases and J 1 base; bases outside gene matches: 9. The CDR3 sequence is 16 residues long. Germline lookup yields CDR1 DFQATT and CDR2 SNEGSKA (reference sequence). This CDR3 reads CSARDPRSGISYEQYF. In DNA form, the CDR3 reads TGCAGTGCTAGAGATCCTCGGAGCGGGATATCCTACGAGCAGTACTTC.